Listed here are 8 T cell receptor beta chains from one sample, sequenced in a study of cytomegalovirus exposure and HLA in healthy donors. Measured with immunoSEQ multiplex PCR; TCRdb has only the in-frame clones, and not every one. The sample has roughly 60,000 clones, 95% to 96% seen once. The specimen sequenced was PBMCs. All receptors come from a man younger than 35 in good health and CMV-seronegative.

The V gene is TRBV5-1, the J gene TRBJ2-3; perhaps TRBD1 as D (6 bases). Germline values: CDR1 SGHRS, CDR2 YFSETQ. The CDR3 is 16 amino acids. The ends were cut back, 4 bases at V and 4 bases at J, with 19 bases in the middle. Here the CDR3 reads CASSLAQTGWADTQYF. In nucleotides, the CDR3 is TGCGCCAGCAGCCTGGCGCAGACAGGCTGGGCAGATACGCAGTATTTT. Full variable domain (remainder filled in from reference TRBV5-1 and TRBJ2-3): KAGVTQTPRYLIKTRGQQVTLSCSPISGHRSVSWYQQTPGQGLQFLFEYFSETQRNKGNFPGRFSGRQFSNSRSEMNVSTLELGDSALYLCASSLAQTGWADTQYFGPGTRLTVL.

The chain links TRBV20-1 to TRBJ2-7; unclear D gene. Germline values: CDR1 DFQATT, CDR2 SNEGSKA (reference sequence). The length of the CDR3 is 11 residues. Between the trimmed V and J ends, which lost 1 base and 3 bases, there was a span of 4 bases. CDR3 DNA: TGCAGTGCTAGAGCAGACTACGAGCAGTACTTC. As protein: CSARADYEQYF.

J is TRBJ2-3 and V is TRBV2, with TRBD2 matching 7 bases. Germline CDR1 reads SNHLY; CDR2 reads FYNNEI. The J segment lost 6 bases and the V segment lost 6 bases, leaving 9 bases of the junction unmatched. CDR3 length: 14 residues. CDR3 sequence: CASRLAVRADTQYF. In nucleotides, the CDR3 is TGTGCCAGCAGGCTAGCGGTTAGGGCGGATACGCAGTATTTT.

The gene calls are TRBV14 and TRBJ2-3; maybe TRBD2 (5 bases). V was clipped by 4 bases and J by 6 bases, with 11 bases between them. Per germline, CDR1 SGHDN and CDR2 FVKESK. The CDR3 consists of 13 residues. CDR3 amino acids: CASSRGEFDTQYF. The CDR3 DNA reads as TGTGCCAGCAGCCGGGGAGAATTCGATACGCAGTATTTT.

This sequence joins TRBV29-1 and TRBJ1-1, with 9 bases matching TRBD1. Trimming took 7 bases from V and 4 from J; bases not matched to a gene: 7. The CDR3 covers 13 residues. Germline CDR1 and CDR2: SQVTM and ANQGSEA. CDR3 bases: TGCAGCGCGTCGCAGACAGGGGGCACTGAAGCTTTCTTT. Protein product: CSASQTGGTEAFF.

This clone is a singleton in its sample. The rearrangement joins TRBV9 to TRBJ2-7; 9 positions agree with TRBD2. Unmatched junction bases numbered 9, after V lost 4 bases and J lost 4 bases. Germline V gene data show CDR1 as SGDLS and CDR2 as YYNGEE. The CDR3 is 15 residues long. The CDR3 DNA follows: TGTGCCAGCAGCCGAGGGGGGACTAGCAGTTACGAGCAGTACTTC. Amino acid sequence: CASSRGGTSSYEQYF.

The V call is TRBV10-3, the J call TRBJ2-1; 8 bases match TRBD2. V shed 2 bases and J 5 bases; nucleotides not matched to a gene: 17. The CDR3 spans 19 residues. Germline CDR1 is ENHRY and CDR2 is SYGVKD. The CDR3 here is CAISEVGAKGLGGNNEQFF. The CDR3 DNA follows: TGTGCCATCAGTGAGGTCGGGGCAAAGGGACTAGGGGGTAACAATGAGCAGTTCTTC.

J is TRBJ2-6 and V is TRBV28, with D possibly being TRBD1 (6 bases). V was pared by 6 bases and J by 2 bases, with 17 bases between. The CDR3 has 17 residues. CDR1 is MDHEN, CDR2 SYDVKM, per germline. CDR3 sequence (DNA): TGTGCCAGCAGGTCCTATACAGGGTCGGCTGGGGCCAACGTCCTGACTTTC. It yields the protein CASRSYTGSAGANVLTF.